Each of the 3 T cell receptor beta chains below was sequenced from the same sample in a study of blood T cell repertoires in COVID-19. The protocol was immunoSEQ multiplex PCR, while the TCRdb copy is restricted to in-frame clones and leaves out a portion. The sample carries around 230,000 clones, about 87% recorded once. Material: PBMCs or T cells enriched from blood (not recorded which). These receptors all come from a woman aged 25 to 39 who had recovered from COVID-19.

The J gene is TRBJ2-3, the V gene TRBV7-2, with 8 bases fitting TRBD1. Trimming at V came to 5 bases and at J to 4 bases, leaving 2 bases not matched to a gene. The V gene's germline CDR1 is SGHTA and CDR2 FQGNSA. The CDR3 consists of 13 residues. This CDR3 reads CASSDRGADTQYF. The CDR3 bases are TGTGCCAGCAGCGACAGGGGAGCAGATACGCAGTATTTT.

V gene TRBV2 combines with J gene TRBJ2-1, with D possibly TRBD1 on 6 matching bases. Germline assignment: CDR1 SNHLY and CDR2 FYNNEI. CDR3 length equals 17 residues. V was shortened by 5 bases and J by 6 bases, with 23 bases between the two germline ends. The CDR3 sequence is CASSPSPAPGQINEQFF. Written as DNA, the CDR3 is TGTGCCAGCAGTCCAAGCCCAGCACCGGGACAAATCAATGAGCAGTTCTTC.

The J gene is TRBJ1-2, the V gene TRBV6-5; D is possibly TRBD1 (5 bases). The V end lost 6 bases, the J end lost 4 bases, and 15 bases lay between the germline ends. Germline assignment: CDR1 MNHEY and CDR2 SVGAGI. The CDR3 consists of 14 residues. CDR3 amino acids: CASSPDSNLYGYTF. CDR3 DNA sequence: TGTGCCAGCAGCCCCGACAGTAATCTCTATGGCTACACCTTC.